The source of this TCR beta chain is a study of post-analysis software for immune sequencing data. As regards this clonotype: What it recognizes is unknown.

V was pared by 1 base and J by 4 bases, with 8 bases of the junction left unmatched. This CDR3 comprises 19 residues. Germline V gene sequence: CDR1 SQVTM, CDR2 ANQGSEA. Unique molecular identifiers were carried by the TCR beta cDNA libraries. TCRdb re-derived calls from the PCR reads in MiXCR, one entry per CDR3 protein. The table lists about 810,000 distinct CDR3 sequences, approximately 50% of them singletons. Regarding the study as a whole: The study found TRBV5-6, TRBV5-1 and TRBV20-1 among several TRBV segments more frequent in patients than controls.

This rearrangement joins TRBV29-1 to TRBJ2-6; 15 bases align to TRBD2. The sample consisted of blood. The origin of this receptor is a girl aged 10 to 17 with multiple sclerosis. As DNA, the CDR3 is TGCAGCGTTGAAGGACGGGGACTAGCGGGAGGAGCCGGGGCCAACGTCCTGACTTTC. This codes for CSVEGRGLAGGAGANVLTF.